Reported below is one T cell receptor (beta chain). Its matching antigen is unknown. This sample stems from a study of regulatory dendritic cells for organ transplantation. Study background: Monocytes received vitamin D3 on days 0 and 4, IL-10 on day 4. Findings and limits, study-wide: Memory T cells were less diverse than naive, with memory CD8+ most oligoclonal. Alloreactive memory CD8+ T cell pools varied considerably between individuals.

Measured with immunoSEQ multiplex PCR; TCRdb has only the in-frame clones, and not every one. The sample consists of fewer than 15,000 clones, about 90% of them appearing once. CDR1 and CDR2 from the germline V gene are SEHNR and FQNEAQ (reference sequence). Between the trimmed V and J ends, which lost 5 bases and 1 base, there was a span of 17 bases. The CDR3 runs to 16 residues. Sorted T cells were CFSE-labeled and cultured four to five days with allogeneic regulatory or mature dendritic cells at 1:10. FACS sorted CD4+ or CD8+ T cells into CD45RA+ naive and CD45RO+ memory. The rearrangement links TRBV7-9 to TRBJ1-2; no definite D call. The sequencing input was naive CD8+ T cells from blood cultured with regulatory dendritic cells. Subset given: CD45RA+ naive T cells. This clonotype was sampled from a human donor in good health. CDR3 in DNA: TGTGCCAGCAGCCCCGCCCCTGTACAGCATAACTATGGCTACACCTTC. Amino acid sequence: CASSPAPVQHNYGYTF.